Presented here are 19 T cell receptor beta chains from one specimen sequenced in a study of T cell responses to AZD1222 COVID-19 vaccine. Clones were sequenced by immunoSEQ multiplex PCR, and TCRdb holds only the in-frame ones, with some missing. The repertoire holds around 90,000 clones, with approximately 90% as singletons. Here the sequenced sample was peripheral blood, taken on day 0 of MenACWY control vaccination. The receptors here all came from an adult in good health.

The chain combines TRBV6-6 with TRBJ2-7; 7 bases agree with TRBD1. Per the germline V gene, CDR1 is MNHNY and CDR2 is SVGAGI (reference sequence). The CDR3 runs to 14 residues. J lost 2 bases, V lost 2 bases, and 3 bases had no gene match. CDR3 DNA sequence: TGTGCCAGCAGTTACGACGGGACAGCCTACGAGCAGTACTTC. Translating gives CASSYDGTAYEQYF.

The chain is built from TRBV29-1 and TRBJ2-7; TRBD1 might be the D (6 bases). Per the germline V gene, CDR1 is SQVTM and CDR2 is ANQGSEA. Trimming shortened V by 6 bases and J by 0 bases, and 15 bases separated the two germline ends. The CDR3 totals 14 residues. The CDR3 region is CSVRRDTFSYEQYF. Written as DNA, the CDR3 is TGCAGCGTGCGTCGGGACACTTTCTCCTACGAGCAGTACTTC.

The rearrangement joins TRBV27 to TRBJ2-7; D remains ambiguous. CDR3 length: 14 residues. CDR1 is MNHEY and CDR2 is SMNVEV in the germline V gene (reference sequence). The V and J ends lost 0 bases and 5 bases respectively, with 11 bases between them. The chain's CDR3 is CASSLSGQVDEQYF. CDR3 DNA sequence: TGTGCCAGCAGTTTATCTGGGCAGGTCGACGAGCAGTACTTC.

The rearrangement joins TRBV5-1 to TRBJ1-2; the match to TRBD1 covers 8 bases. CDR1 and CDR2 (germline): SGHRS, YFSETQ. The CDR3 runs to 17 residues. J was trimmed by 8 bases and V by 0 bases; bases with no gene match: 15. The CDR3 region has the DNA TGCGCCAGCAGCTTGGCGTCAGGGGGCGCGAGTGCGGACGGCTACACCTTC. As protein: CASSLASGGASADGYTF.

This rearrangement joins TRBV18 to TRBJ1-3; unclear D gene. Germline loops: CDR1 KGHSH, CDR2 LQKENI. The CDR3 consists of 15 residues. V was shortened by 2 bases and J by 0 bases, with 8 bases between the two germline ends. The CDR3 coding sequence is TGTGCCAGCTCACCAAGCCACCTCTCTGGAAACACCATATATTTT. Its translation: CASSPSHLSGNTIYF.

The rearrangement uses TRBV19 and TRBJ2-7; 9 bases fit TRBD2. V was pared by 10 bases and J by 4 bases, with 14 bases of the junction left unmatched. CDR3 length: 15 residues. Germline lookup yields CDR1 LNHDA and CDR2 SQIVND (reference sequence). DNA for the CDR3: TGTGCCACCAGGGCGGCGGGAGGGCCTGTATACGAGCAGTACTTC. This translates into CATRAAGGPVYEQYF.

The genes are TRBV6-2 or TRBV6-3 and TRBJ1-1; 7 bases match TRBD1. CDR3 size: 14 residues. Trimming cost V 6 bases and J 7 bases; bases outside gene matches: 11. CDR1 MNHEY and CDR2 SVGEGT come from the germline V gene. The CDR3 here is CASSQSQGVSEAFF. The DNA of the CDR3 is TGTGCCAGCAGCCAAAGCCAGGGGGTAAGTGAAGCTTTCTTT.

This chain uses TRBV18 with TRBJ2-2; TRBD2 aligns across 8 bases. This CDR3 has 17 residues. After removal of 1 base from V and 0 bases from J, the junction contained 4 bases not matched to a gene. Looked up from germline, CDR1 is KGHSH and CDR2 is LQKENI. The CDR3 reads CASSPRLAGTNTGELFF. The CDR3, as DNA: TGTGCCAGCTCACCACGATTAGCGGGAACGAACACCGGGGAGCTGTTTTTT.

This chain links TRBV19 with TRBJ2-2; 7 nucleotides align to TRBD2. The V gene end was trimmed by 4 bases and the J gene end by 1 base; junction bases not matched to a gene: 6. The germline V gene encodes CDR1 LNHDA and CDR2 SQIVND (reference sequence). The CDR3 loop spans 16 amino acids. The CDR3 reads CASSNRGGVNTGELFF. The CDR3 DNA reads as TGTGCCAGTAGTAACCGCGGGGGAGTGAACACCGGGGAGCTGTTTTTT.

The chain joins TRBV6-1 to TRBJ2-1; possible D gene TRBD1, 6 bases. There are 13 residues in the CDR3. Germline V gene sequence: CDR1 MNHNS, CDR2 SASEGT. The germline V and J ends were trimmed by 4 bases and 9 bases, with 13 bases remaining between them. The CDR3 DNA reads TGTGCCAGCAGTGGAGCGTCAGGGGTTGAGCAGTTCTTC. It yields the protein CASSGASGVEQFF.

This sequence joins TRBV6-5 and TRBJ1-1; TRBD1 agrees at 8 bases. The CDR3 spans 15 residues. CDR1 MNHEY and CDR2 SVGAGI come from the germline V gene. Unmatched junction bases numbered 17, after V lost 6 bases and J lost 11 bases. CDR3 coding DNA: TGTGCCAGCAGAAACCCCGGGACAGGCGTCGTTAGGGCTTTCTTT. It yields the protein CASRNPGTGVVRAFF.

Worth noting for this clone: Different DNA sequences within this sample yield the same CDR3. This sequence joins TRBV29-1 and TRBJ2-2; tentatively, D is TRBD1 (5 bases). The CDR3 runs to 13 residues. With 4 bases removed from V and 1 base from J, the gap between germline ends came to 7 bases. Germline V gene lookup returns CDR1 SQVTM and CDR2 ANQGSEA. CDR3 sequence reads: CSVGQGNTGELFF. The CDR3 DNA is TGCAGCGTTGGGCAGGGGAACACCGGGGAGCTGTTTTTT.

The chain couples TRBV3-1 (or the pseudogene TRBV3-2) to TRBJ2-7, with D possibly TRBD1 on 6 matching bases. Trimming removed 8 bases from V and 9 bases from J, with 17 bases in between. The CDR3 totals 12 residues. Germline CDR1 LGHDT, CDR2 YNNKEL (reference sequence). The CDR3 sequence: CASGTLDDRQYF. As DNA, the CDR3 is TGTGCCAGCGGGACATTAGACGATAGGCAGTACTTC.

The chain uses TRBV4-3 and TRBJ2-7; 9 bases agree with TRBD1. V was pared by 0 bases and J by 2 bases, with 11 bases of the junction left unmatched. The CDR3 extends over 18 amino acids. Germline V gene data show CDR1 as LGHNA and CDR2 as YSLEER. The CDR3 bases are TGCGCCAGCAGCCAAGATCTGGGGGACAGGGTGATTCCCTACGAGCAGTACTTC. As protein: CASSQDLGDRVIPYEQYF.

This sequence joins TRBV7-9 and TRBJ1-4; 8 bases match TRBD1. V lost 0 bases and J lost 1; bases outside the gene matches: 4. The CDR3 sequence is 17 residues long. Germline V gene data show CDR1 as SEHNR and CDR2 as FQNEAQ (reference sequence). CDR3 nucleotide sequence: TGTGCCAGCAGCTTAGCGCAGGGGGCGGTAACTAATGAAAAACTGTTTTTT. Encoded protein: CASSLAQGAVTNEKLFF.

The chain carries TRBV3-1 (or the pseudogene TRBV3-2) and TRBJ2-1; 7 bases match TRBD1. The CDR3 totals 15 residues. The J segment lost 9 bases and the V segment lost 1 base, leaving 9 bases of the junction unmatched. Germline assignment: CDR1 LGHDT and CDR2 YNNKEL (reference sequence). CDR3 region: CASSQAKGAGGEQFF. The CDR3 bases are TGTGCCAGCAGCCAAGCTAAGGGGGCGGGTGGTGAGCAGTTCTTC.

The CDR3 loop reads CASSPSLLRSETQYF. CDR3 nucleotides: TGTGCCAGCAGCCCCTCTCTGTTGAGGTCAGAGACCCAGTACTTC. The rearrangement joins TRBV3-1 (or the pseudogene TRBV3-2) to TRBJ2-5, with D unresolved. This CDR3 has 15 amino acids. Looked up from germline, CDR1 is LGHDT and CDR2 is YNNKEL (reference sequence). V was clipped by 4 bases and J by 4 bases, with 16 bases between them.

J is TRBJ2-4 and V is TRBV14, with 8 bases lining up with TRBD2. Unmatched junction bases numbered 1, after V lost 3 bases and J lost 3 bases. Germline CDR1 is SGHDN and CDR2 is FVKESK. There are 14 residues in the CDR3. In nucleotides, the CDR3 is TGTGCCAGCAGCCAGACTAGCGACAAAAACATTCAGTACTTC. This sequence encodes CASSQTSDKNIQYF.

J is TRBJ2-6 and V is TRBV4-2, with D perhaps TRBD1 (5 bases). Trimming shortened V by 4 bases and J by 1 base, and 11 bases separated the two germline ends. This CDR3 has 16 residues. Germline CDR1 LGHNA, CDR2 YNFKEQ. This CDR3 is CASSPARGSGANVLTF. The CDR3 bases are TGTGCCAGCAGCCCAGCAAGGGGATCTGGGGCCAACGTCCTGACTTTC.